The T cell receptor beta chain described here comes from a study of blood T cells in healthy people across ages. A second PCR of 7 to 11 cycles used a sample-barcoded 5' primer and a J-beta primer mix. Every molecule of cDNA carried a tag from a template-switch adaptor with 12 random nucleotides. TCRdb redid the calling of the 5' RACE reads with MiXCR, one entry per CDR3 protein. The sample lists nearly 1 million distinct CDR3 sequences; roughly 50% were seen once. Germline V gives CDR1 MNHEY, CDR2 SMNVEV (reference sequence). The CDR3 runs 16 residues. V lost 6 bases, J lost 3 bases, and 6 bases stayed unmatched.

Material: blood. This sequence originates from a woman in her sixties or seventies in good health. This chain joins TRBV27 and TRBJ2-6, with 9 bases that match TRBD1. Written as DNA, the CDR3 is TGTGCCAGCAGCAGGGACAGGGTATTTGGGGCCAACGTCCTGACTTTC. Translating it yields CASSRDRVFGANVLTF.